A single sample gave rise to the 5 T cell receptor beta chains below, sequenced in a study of tumor-infiltrating lymphocytes in oesophageal squamous cell carcinoma. A single record per CDR3 protein comes from TCRdb applying MiXCR to the PCR reads. The sample lists just under 20,000 distinct CDR3 sequences, 40% to 50% occurring once. Sequences were obtained from esophageal tumor tissue. The origin of the receptors is a male donor with esophageal squamous cell carcinoma.

The chain couples TRBV7-8 to TRBJ2-7; TRBD2 aligns across 8 bases. TRBJ2-5 matches the DNA end more closely, so the J call is doubtful. CDR1 is SGHVS and CDR2 is FQNEAQ in the germline V gene. The CDR3 consists of 16 residues. Here the CDR3 DNA reads TGTGCCAGCAGCTGGCGAGTGGCGGGAGGCGGTGAGACCCAGTACTTC. As protein: CASSWRVAGGGETQYF.

At least ten counts were recorded for this clonotype. The chain carries TRBV7-9 and TRBJ2-7; 9 bases align to TRBD2. V dropped 5 bases and J dropped 2; count of bases not matched to a gene: 7. The V gene's germline CDR1 is SEHNR and CDR2 FQNEAQ (reference sequence). CDR3 length: 15 amino acids. The CDR3 sequence: CASSPPGLAAYEQYF. The CDR3 DNA reads as TGTGCCAGCAGCCCCCCGGGACTAGCCGCCTACGAGCAGTACTTC.

The chain is built from TRBV19 and TRBJ2-5, with 12 positions matching TRBD2. The J call is uncertain, as TRBJ2-1 better fits the DNA end. This CDR3 contains 16 residues. CDR1 and CDR2 (germline): LNHDA, SQIVND (reference sequence). The CDR3 DNA reads as TGTGCCAGTAGTACAGGGGCTAGCGGGAGGGCCACTGAGCAGTTCTTC. Translation: CASSTGASGRATEQFF.

This clonotype was picked up many times. This sequence joins TRBV5-1 and TRBJ2-7; D unresolved. The CDR3 runs to 15 residues. Germline V lookup: CDR1 SGHRS, CDR2 YFSETQ. V dropped 2 bases and J dropped 1 base, with 13 bases sitting between them. In nucleotides, the CDR3 is TGCGCCAGCAGCTTACAGCCACCAATTTCCTACGAGCAGTACTTC. Its protein product is CASSLQPPISYEQYF.

The gene calls are TRBV6-6 and TRBJ2-6; D possibly corresponds to TRBD1 (6 bases). The end of the DNA fits TRBJ1-2 better, so the J call may be wrong. The CDR3 contains 15 residues. The V gene's germline CDR1 is MNHNY and CDR2 SVGAGI (reference sequence). For the CDR3, the DNA is TGTGCCAGCAGTTCGACCGACAGGTTTCTCCTTGGCTACACCTTC. It translates to CASSSTDRFLLGYTF.